This T cell receptor (beta chain) is drawn from a study of CD8+ T cells in alopecia areata. Across the study: Treated patients were given oral tofacitinib, which was dosed at 5 to 10 mg twice daily. Tofacitinib exposure lasted 6 to 18 months, followed by 6 months off drug.

The CDR3 totals 13 residues. Trimming pared 3 bases from V and 7 bases from J, leaving 13 bases between. Looked up from germline, CDR1 is MGHRA and CDR2 is YSYEKL. Study-wide findings and caveats: Scalp samples also yield sequences from resident alphabeta T cells of normal skin.

Comment on this clone: The antigen is unknown.

RNA was isolated and reverse transcribed to cDNA, the sequencing template. Profiling relied on immunoSEQ multiplex PCR, and the TCRdb table lists in-frame clones only, not all of them. The sample yields 150,000 or so clones, about nine tenths seen once. As part of sample collection, lesional scalp punch biopsies and peripheral blood were taken from alopecia areata patients. Material: CD8+ T cells sorted from blood, obtained at week 0. The chain recombines TRBV4-1 with TRBJ2-7; no reliable D call. The TCR was taken from a human donor with alopecia areata. CDR3 loop: CASSHPPPGEQYF. The DNA of the CDR3 is TGCGCCAGCAGCCATCCCCCCCCCGGGGAGCAGTACTTC.